Given below is one TCR beta chain in context. Its binding antigen is unknown. No base quality values were provided; no much bigger clone lies one nucleotide off. This entry is derived from a study of cytomegalovirus exposure and HLA in healthy donors (TCRdb year 2017). Regarding the study in general: According to a later analysis, one platform produced both the 100 to 150 validation repertoires and the 550 to 800 repertoires of the first cohort. The study aimed to test whether cataloging public T cell receptors could reveal signatures of past pathogen exposure. A separate validation cohort of more than 100 different subjects was used in addition to the 666-subject first cohort. To predict cytomegalovirus infection status, the study brought together high-throughput TCR immunosequencing, statistical association of individual TCRs with disease status, and machine learning.

General study outcomes and caveats: Cytomegalovirus status was reported to be diagnosed by the classifier with high specificity and sensitivity in both the original and validation cohorts. Across donors, most TCR sequences were observed very rarely, whereas some public TCRs were present in many individuals. In vitro tests confirmed that a few of the cytomegalovirus-associated TCR beta chains recognize cytomegalovirus antigens. All 120 or so repertoires were used to score co-occurrence in the validation cohort in a later analysis, because that analysis had no HLA typing for the cohort. The study listed 150 to 200 TCR beta chains as associated with cytomegalovirus. According to the authors, the approach could potentially be generalized to other disease states and immunological phenotypes. A later analysis found that TCRs clustered in the first cohort also tended to co-occur in the 100 to 150 validation repertoires, with 94% of cluster scores above 0.

CDR1 and CDR2 are drawn from the germline V gene: SNHLY, FYNNEI. V loses 7 bases, J loses 10 bases, and the germline ends lie 13 bases apart. There are 11 amino acids in the CDR3, from cysteine to phenylalanine inclusive. Only the CDR3 part of the read is kept: 33 bases, read in frame from the first base. Donors formed part of the validation cohort, which comprised 120 subjects and was distinct from the first cohort of some 700 subjects. Library construction relied on the immunoSEQ multiplex PCR assay. Per the original workflow: A statistical classification framework was built to diagnose cytomegalovirus status from the catalog of TCR beta chain sequences. This is the immuneACCESS table as TCRdb keeps it, with only in-frame sequences that have V and J called. A part of the clones is gone; compared with another copy, unresolved V genes explain less than half, and the rest is unexplained. V, J and clone size are taken as reported in that table, and D and trimming were inferred from the DNA itself. This sample holds about 63,000 clones; about 95% were observed only once. Of the sample, 6% to 8.5% falls within the top ten clones.

Sample: PBMCs. This clonotype was sampled from a woman aged 18-29 years in good health and CMV-seropositive. Recombination joined TRBV2 with TRBJ1-2; the best D guess is TRBD1, with 6 bases matching. This receptor has the CDR3 CASTGTFVYTF. Here is the DNA: TGTGCCAGCACCGGGACATTCGTCTACACCTTC.